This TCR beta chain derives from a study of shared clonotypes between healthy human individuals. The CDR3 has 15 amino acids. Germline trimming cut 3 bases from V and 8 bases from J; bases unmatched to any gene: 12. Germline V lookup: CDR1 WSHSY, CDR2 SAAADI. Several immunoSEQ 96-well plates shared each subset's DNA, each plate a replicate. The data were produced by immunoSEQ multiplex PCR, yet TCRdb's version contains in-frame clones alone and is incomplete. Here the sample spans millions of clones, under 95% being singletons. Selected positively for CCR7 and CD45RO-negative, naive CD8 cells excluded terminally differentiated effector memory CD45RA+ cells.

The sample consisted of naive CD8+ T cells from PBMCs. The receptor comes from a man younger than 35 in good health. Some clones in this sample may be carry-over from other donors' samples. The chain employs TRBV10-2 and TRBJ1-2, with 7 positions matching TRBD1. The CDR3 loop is CASSDPWERGQGYTF. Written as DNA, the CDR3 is TGCGCCAGCAGTGACCCGTGGGAAAGGGGGCAAGGCTACACCTTC.